This TCR beta chain was identified in a study of T-cell reconstitution after alpha-beta-depleted transplantation in children (dated by TCRdb to 2015 to 2016). In terms of the full investigation: T-cell immune reconstitution after TCRalphabeta/CD19-depleted allogeneic hematopoietic cell transplantation in children was quantitatively tracked in the study by means of TCR repertoire profiling.

The treatment or condition label for this specimen denotes: allogeneic hematopoietic cell transplantation with graft depleted of TCRalphabeta T cells and CD19 B cells. The transplant recipients were children given TCRalphabeta/CD19-depleted allogeneic hematopoietic cell grafts. Preparation of the library involved PCR. The listed sequencing device is Illumina HiSeq 2500. Molecular barcoding was employed in the preparation of TCR libraries, with unique molecular identifiers being used to normalize TCRbeta repertoire quantification. The public reads were reanalyzed by TCRdb: fastp trimming at Q25, MiXCR alignment, in-frame beta chains only. Entries are consolidated by CDR3 protein sequence, retaining the most common genes and DNA. In all, the sample holds over 150,000 distinct CDR3 sequences, and 11% of those were seen once. Approximately 13% of the sample rests with the top ten. This clonotype was counted many times. Its recognized antigen is unknown. Base qualities are not provided; no much larger clone lies one nucleotide away.

The CDR3 starts with the cysteine, ends with the phenylalanine, and has 11 residues. Left in the record is the CDR3 DNA by itself, 33 bases read in frame from the first base. Trimming at the junction amounts to 6 bases on V and 0 bases on J, and the germline ends lie 4 bases apart. Based on the germline V gene (reference sequence), the CDR1 and CDR2 sequences are DFQATT and SNEGSKA. Overall study results and their limits: In some patients, high TCRbeta diversity at day 60 was attributed to recipient T cells and intrathymic progenitors that had survived conditioning. Hyperexpanded clone frequencies declined over subsequent months; after one year, T-cell counts and TCRbeta diversity were mostly attributed to newly produced T cells. About two months after transplant, the apparently early recovery of alphabetaT-cell counts reportedly depended on just several hundred clones that had expanded rapidly and came from non-depleted graft cells.

This receptor was obtained from a boy aged 2 to 9 with acute myeloid leukemia, due to receive a stem cell transplant. The sequence joins TRBV20-1 to TRBJ2-3; no D gene can be assigned with confidence. The sample in question was PBMCs, obtained before TCRalphabeta/CD19-depleted stem cell transplant. The CDR3 protein: CSASSTDTQYF. The DNA is as follows: TGCAGTGCCAGCAGCACAGATACGCAGTATTTT.